The 32 T cell receptor beta chains presented below share a single source sample, sequenced in a study of read filtering for tumor transcriptome and immune sequencing. From roughly 0.4 ug of RNA, a library with molecular barcoded alpha/delta and beta/gamma adaptors was made. In TCRdb, the reads were re-called with MiXCR into one record per CDR3 protein. In the table there are 130,000 or so distinct CDR3 sequences, 13% of which are singletons. Input material: a population of CD138-negative cells sorted from bone marrow. The source of these receptors is a donor at least 40 years old with multiple myeloma.

This clonotype has at least ten counts. The V gene is TRBV29-1, the J gene TRBJ2-5, with TRBD2 matching 13 bases. The CDR3 totals 16 residues. With V trimmed by 5 bases and J by 1 base, 7 bases remained unmatched. The germline CDR1 and CDR2 sequences are SQVTM and ANQGSEA. The CDR3 sequence is CSVQKGTSGAQETQYF. The CDR3 region has the DNA TGCAGCGTTCAGAAGGGGACTAGCGGGGCCCAAGAGACCCAGTACTTC.

This clonotype was counted many times. The chain recombines TRBV11-2 with TRBJ1-1; D not certain. In germline, CDR1 is SGHAT, CDR2 FQNNGV. There are 15 residues in the CDR3. The V and J ends lost 7 bases and 2 bases respectively, with 17 bases between them. CDR3 in DNA: TGTGCCAGCAATGTTGTTCGAGGGAAAAACACTGAAGCTTTCTTT. Protein sequence: CASNVVRGKNTEAFF.

This clonotype was seen repeatedly, ten times or more. The J gene is TRBJ1-2, the V gene TRBV4-2; D possibly corresponds to TRBD1 (5 bases). The germline V gene encodes CDR1 LGHNA and CDR2 YNFKEQ. V was shortened by 0 bases and J by 4 bases, with 15 bases between the two germline ends. This CDR3 has 16 residues. The CDR3 DNA is TGTGCCAGCAGCCAAGATCGAACGGGGGAGAGCTATGGCTACACCTTC. It specifies CASSQDRTGESYGYTF.

This clonotype occurred many times. The V call is TRBV11-3, the J call TRBJ2-7; D remains ambiguous. The CDR3 is made up of 11 amino acids. Trimming shortened V by 2 bases and J by 5 bases, and 4 bases separated the two germline ends. Germline CDR1 SGHNT, CDR2 YENEEA. The CDR3 here is CASSLTNEQYF. In nucleotides, the CDR3 is TGTGCCAGCAGCTTAACAAACGAGCAGTACTTC.

Comment on this clonotype: This may be a read error: a much more frequent sequence differs by one nucleotide. The J gene is TRBJ1-1, the V gene TRBV4-1; D remains unclear. CDR3 length: 13 amino acids. Trimming took off 0 bases at V and 11 bases at J, with 13 bases between the two ends. Looked up from germline, CDR1 is MGHRA and CDR2 is YSYEKL. The CDR3 region is CASSQEAALRAFF. The CDR3 DNA is TGCGCCAGCAGCCAAGAGGCGGCCTTGAGGGCTTTCTTT.

This clonotype appeared a few times. A read error is possible here, since a much larger clone lies one base away. The chain combines TRBV12-3 or TRBV12-4 with TRBJ2-1, with 11 bases matching TRBD2. V trimming: 8 bases; J trimming: 12 bases; junction bases outside the gene matches: 18. The length of the CDR3 is 16 residues. The CDR3 reads CASGGLTSGATHGQFF. In DNA form, the CDR3 reads TGTGCCAGCGGGGGGTTGACTAGCGGGGCTACGCATGGGCAGTTCTTC.

V is TRBV20-1 and J is TRBJ2-7; TRBD2 matches 8 bases. Germline loops: CDR1 DFQATT, CDR2 SNEGSKA (reference sequence). The CDR3 contains 17 residues. V dropped 2 bases and J dropped 0; count of bases not matched to a gene: 12. As DNA, the CDR3 is TGCAGTGCTAGAAAGGGACCTCGGCTAGCGGGCTCCTACGAGCAGTACTTC. It is translated as CSARKGPRLAGSYEQYF.

There are many counts of this clonotype. The chain combines TRBV29-1 with TRBJ2-5, with no clear D. Germline values: CDR1 SQVTM, CDR2 ANQGSEA. The CDR3 runs to 13 residues. Trimming took off 0 bases at V and 4 bases at J, with 9 bases between the two ends. This chain's CDR3 is CSVEDRSLETQYF. CDR3 sequence (DNA): TGCAGCGTTGAAGATAGGTCATTAGAGACCCAGTACTTC.

This clonotype was counted ten times or more. One end of the junction fails to match germline, which may point to a read error. The chain uses TRBV20-1 and TRBJ2-1; no firm D call. The CDR3 has 16 residues. Germline V lookup: CDR1 DFQATT, CDR2 SNEGSKA (reference sequence). In nucleotides, the CDR3 is TGCAGTGCTAGAGTCCCAGAAGGGCGCGGCTACAATGAACAGTTCTTC. Amino acid sequence: CSARVPEGRGYNEQFF.

For this clonotype: This sequence may be a read error, since a much larger clone differs from it by one base. This chain connects TRBV29-1 to TRBJ2-5; 7 bases match TRBD1. This CDR3 region has 11 residues. With 7 bases clipped from V and 4 bases from J, the junction kept 3 bases outside the gene matches. Germline lookup yields CDR1 SQVTM and CDR2 ANQGSEA. The CDR3 reads CSAGQRETQYF. The DNA for the CDR3 is TGCAGCGCGGGACAGAGAGAGACCCAGTACTTC.

This clonotype showed up many times. The chain carries TRBV10-3 and TRBJ2-1; tentative D call: TRBD2 (6 bases). Per germline, CDR1 ENHRY and CDR2 SYGVKD. The CDR3 runs to 16 residues. Trimming removed 5 bases at V and 8 bases at J, with 22 bases between. CDR3 coding DNA: TGTGCCATCAGTTTCCCGGGCCCCTCTAGCGAGGATGAGCAGTTCTTC. It codes for CAISFPGPSSEDEQFF.

Details on this clonotype: This may be a read error, as it is one base from a much larger clone. This sequence joins TRBV2 and TRBJ2-1; perhaps TRBD1 as D (5 bases). Germline CDR1 reads SNHLY; CDR2 reads FYNNEI. There are 14 residues in the CDR3. The CDR3 reads CASYQGSPSNQQFF. The DNA of the CDR3 is TGTGCCAGTTACCAGGGTAGTCCGTCCAATCAGCAGTTCTTC. Full variable domain (missing parts from reference TRBV2 and TRBJ2-1): EPEVTQTPSHQVTQMGQEVILRCVPISNHLYFYWYRQILGQKVEFLVSFYNNEISEKSEIFDDQFSVERPDGSNFTLKIRSTKLEDSAMYFCASYQGSPSNQQFFGPGTRLTVL.

This clonotype showed up many times. For the CDR3, the DNA is TGTGCCAGTAGTATCCTTAGCGGAAGATCCTACAATGAGCAGTTCTTC. Translating it yields CASSILSGRSYNEQFF. V usage is TRBV19 and J usage is TRBJ2-1; possibly TRBD2 for D (6 bases). The germline V gene encodes CDR1 LNHDA and CDR2 SQIVND (reference sequence). V lost 3 bases to trimming and J lost 1 base, with 13 bases between them. The CDR3 spans 16 residues.

The sample holds many counts of this clonotype. The chain links TRBV12-3 or TRBV12-4 to TRBJ1-1; no firm D call. The CDR3 is 11 residues long. Trimming pared 6 bases from V and 9 bases from J, leaving 11 bases between. The CDR3 DNA is TGTGCCAGCAGCCCCCTCAGGAAAGCTTTCTTT. It yields the protein CASSPLRKAFF.

This clonotype was found many times. V is TRBV5-1 and J is TRBJ2-7; D not certain. The CDR3 totals 15 residues. In germline, CDR1 is SGHRS, CDR2 YFSETQ. V lost 1 base and J lost 2, with 13 bases in between. The chain's CDR3 is CASSLSLTITYEQYF. CDR3 coding DNA: TGCGCCAGCAGCTTGTCTTTAACCATAACCTACGAGCAGTACTTC.

There are many counts of this clonotype. The chain carries TRBV7-3 and TRBJ2-2; D is perhaps TRBD2 (5 bases). Germline lookup yields CDR1 SGHTA and CDR2 FQGTGA. V was trimmed by 5 bases and J by 1 base, leaving 14 bases between them. This CDR3 is 16 amino acids long. The CDR3 region has the DNA TGTGCCAGCAGCCCTGATCGAGCGGAGAACACCGGGGAGCTGTTTTTT. The encoded protein is CASSPDRAENTGELFF.

This clonotype has a count of ten or more. This chain links TRBV4-1 with TRBJ2-3, with D possibly matching TRBD1 (6 bases). This CDR3 comprises 15 residues. The germline gives CDR1 MGHRA, CDR2 YSYEKL. V was clipped by 2 bases and J by 1 base, with 10 bases between them. The CDR3 protein is CASSQTGPGTDTQYF. DNA of the CDR3: TGCGCCAGCAGCCAAACAGGGCCGGGCACAGATACGCAGTATTTT.

In this sample, this clonotype turned up many times. The rearrangement uses TRBV19 and TRBJ2-1; 7 bases fit TRBD2. The CDR3 is made up of 13 amino acids. The trim removed 2 bases at V and 12 bases at J, leaving 7 bases unmatched. Germline V lookup: CDR1 LNHDA, CDR2 SQIVND (reference sequence). CDR3 sequence (DNA): TGTGCCAGTAGTATAACTAGCGAAAGTTGGCAGTTCTTC. It specifies CASSITSESWQFF.

Many counts were recorded for this clonotype. The J gene is TRBJ2-1, the V gene TRBV30; possibly TRBD2 for D (5 bases). CDR3 length: 11 amino acids. Germline loops: CDR1 GTSNPN, CDR2 SVGIG (reference sequence). V lost 1 base and J 9 bases, leaving 7 bases between the germline ends. The CDR3 DNA reads as TGTGCCTGGAGTGACCTAGCTGAGCAGTTCTTC. Its translation is CAWSDLAEQFF.

This clonotype was seen many times. This sequence joins TRBV10-3 and TRBJ1-5; D might be TRBD1 (6 bases). CDR1 is ENHRY and CDR2 is SYGVKD in the germline V gene. The CDR3 consists of 17 residues. Trimming pared 0 bases from V and 1 base from J, leaving 13 bases between. The CDR3 DNA reads as TGTGCCATCAGTGAGTCGTGGGGACAACTAAGCAATCAGCCCCAGCATTTT. It codes for CAISESWGQLSNQPQHF.

This clonotype was seen a handful of times. At one end, the junction sequence differs from germline, possibly due to a read error. The chain couples TRBV12-3 or TRBV12-4 to TRBJ2-7; 9 nucleotides align to TRBD2. This CDR3 comprises 15 residues. The CDR3 sequence is CASSPSGIITYEHYF. CDR3 in DNA: TGTGCCAGCAGTCCTAGCGGGATTATTACCTACGAGCACTACTTC.

Turning to this clonotype: This probably arose from a read error, given a far larger clone one base away. This chain links TRBV11-2 with TRBJ2-1; D could derive from TRBD1 or TRBD2 (5 bases each). The germline V gene has CDR1 SGHAT and CDR2 FQNNGV. CDR3 size: 15 residues. CDR3 amino acids: CASGLDGTTIGEQFF. The CDR3 region has the DNA TGTGCCAGCGGCTTAGATGGGACGACGATCGGTGAGCAGTTCTTC.

This clonotype was seen repeatedly, ten times or more. The rearrangement joins TRBV5-5 to TRBJ1-5; a possible D gene is TRBD1 (6 bases). V was cut by 2 bases and J by 2 bases, with 11 bases left in between. The CDR3 is 15 amino acids. In germline, CDR1 is SGHKS, CDR2 YYEKEE (reference sequence). The CDR3 DNA is TGTGCCAGCAGCTTTGCGGGGGGCGGCAATCAGCCCCAGCATTTT. Protein sequence: CASSFAGGGNQPQHF.

This sequence joins TRBV4-2 and TRBJ2-5, with 11 nucleotides matching TRBD2. CDR1 is LGHNA, CDR2 YNFKEQ, per germline. This CDR3 comprises 15 residues. V gave up 4 bases and J gave up 2 bases; unmatched junction bases: 3. The CDR3 DNA sequence: TGTGCCAGCAGCCGAGGGACTAGCGGACAAGAGACCCAGTACTTC. Translating it yields CASSRGTSGQETQYF.

This clonotype appeared many times. The chain carries TRBV2 and TRBJ2-3; no definite D call. The CDR3 loop spans 11 amino acids. Germline V gives CDR1 SNHLY, CDR2 FYNNEI. V was cut by 6 bases and J by 2 bases, with 3 bases left in between. The CDR3 bases are TGTGCCAGCAGCTACACAGATACGCAGTATTTT. Its protein product is CASSYTDTQYF. The variable domain in full, completed from reference TRBV2 and TRBJ2-3, reads EPEVTQTPSHQVTQMGQEVILRCVPISNHLYFYWYRQILGQKVEFLVSFYNNEISEKSEIFDDQFSVERPDGSNFTLKIRSTKLEDSAMYFCASSYTDTQYFGPGTRLTVL.

CDR3 loop: CASSPVAGSSYNEQFF. As DNA, the CDR3 is TGTGCCAGCAGTCCCGTAGCGGGAAGCTCCTACAATGAGCAGTTCTTC. V and J are TRBV7-7 and TRBJ2-1; 8 nucleotides agree with TRBD2. Germline CDR1 is SSHAT and CDR2 is FNYEAQ (reference sequence). This CDR3 has 16 residues. V trimming: 6 bases; J trimming: 0 bases; junction bases outside the gene matches: 7.

This clonotype was picked up many times. This chain links TRBV20-1 with TRBJ2-6; TRBD1 might be the D (6 bases). Germline-derived CDR1 and CDR2 are DFQATT and SNEGSKA (reference sequence). V lost 5 bases and J lost 3, with 11 bases in between. The CDR3 covers 14 residues. CDR3 sequence (DNA): TGCAGTGCTCCAGGGGTTCATGGGGCCAACGTCCTGACTTTC. Residues: CSAPGVHGANVLTF.

This clonotype was counted at least ten times. J is TRBJ2-3 and V is TRBV12-5; D is uncertain. Looked up from germline, CDR1 is LGHNT and CDR2 is FRNRAP. Between the trimmed V and J ends, which lost 2 bases and 1 base, there was a span of 4 bases. The CDR3 runs to 13 residues. CDR3 sequence reads: CASGLPGTDTQYF. CDR3 bases: TGTGCTAGTGGTTTGCCCGGCACAGATACGCAGTATTTT.

The sample holds many counts of this clonotype. V and J are TRBV5-1 and TRBJ2-7; 14 bases align to TRBD2. J gave up 6 bases and V 4 bases, and 6 bases lay outside the gene matches. Germline CDR1 reads SGHRS; CDR2 reads YFSETQ. The CDR3 is made up of 15 amino acids. The CDR3 bases are TGCGCCAGCAGCGCGGGGACTAGCGGGAGTGTCGAGCAGTACTTC. It codes for CASSAGTSGSVEQYF.

About this clonotype: A much larger clone lies a single base off, so this may be a read error. The J gene is TRBJ1-1, the V gene TRBV4-3; D call uncertain. CDR3 size: 16 residues. From germline, CDR1 is LGHNA and CDR2 YSLEER. V was pared by 0 bases and J by 3 bases, with 14 bases between. The CDR3 reads CASSQDLHTRDTEAFF. The CDR3 DNA reads as TGCGCCAGCAGCCAAGACCTACATACGAGAGACACTGAAGCTTTCTTT.

In its sample, this clonotype was seen many times. The chain employs TRBV5-8 and TRBJ1-5, with D maybe TRBD1 (6 bases). This CDR3 has 15 amino acids. Trimming removed 4 bases at V and 3 bases at J, with 14 bases between. Germline V lookup: CDR1 SGHTS, CDR2 YDEGEE. CDR3 bases: TGTGCCAGCAGCCCATATGGGGGGGCCAATCAGCCCCAGCATTTT. This translates into CASSPYGGANQPQHF. Full variable domain (outside the CDR3, taken from reference TRBV5-8 and TRBJ1-5): EAGVTQSPTHLIKTRGQQATLRCSPISGHTSVYWYQQALGLGLQFLLWYDEGEERNRGNFPPRFSGRQFPNYSSELNVNALELEDSALYLCASSPYGGANQPQHFGDGTRLSIL.

Many counts were recorded for this clonotype. The V gene is TRBV18, the J gene TRBJ2-7; perhaps D is TRBD1 or TRBD2 (5 bases each). Germline CDR1 KGHSH, CDR2 LQKENI. CDR3 size: 16 residues. The V end was cut by 0 bases, the J end by 3 bases, with 15 bases between. This CDR3 reads CASSPPSGVRGYEQYF. CDR3 bases: TGTGCCAGCTCACCACCTTCAGGAGTGAGGGGCTACGAGCAGTACTTC. The complete variable domain, with remaining parts taken from reference TRBV18 and TRBJ2-7, reads NAGVMQNPRHLVRRRGQEARLRCSPMKGHSHVYWYRQLPEEGLKFMVYLQKENIIDESGMPKERFSAEFPKEGPSILRIQQVVRGDSAAYFCASSPPSGVRGYEQYFGPGTRLTVT.